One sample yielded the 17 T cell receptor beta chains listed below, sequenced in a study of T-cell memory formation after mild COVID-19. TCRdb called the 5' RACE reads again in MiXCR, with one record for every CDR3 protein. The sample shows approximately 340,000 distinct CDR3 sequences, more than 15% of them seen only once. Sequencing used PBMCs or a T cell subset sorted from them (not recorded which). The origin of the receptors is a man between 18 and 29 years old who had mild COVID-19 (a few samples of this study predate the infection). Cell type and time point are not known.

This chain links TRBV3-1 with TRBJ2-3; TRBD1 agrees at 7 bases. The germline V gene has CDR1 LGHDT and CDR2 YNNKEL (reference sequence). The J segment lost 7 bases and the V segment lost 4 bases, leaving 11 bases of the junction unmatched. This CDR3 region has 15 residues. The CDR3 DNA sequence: TGTGCCAGCAGCCGGAACCGGGACAGCCGGAATACGCAGTATTTT. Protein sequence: CASSRNRDSRNTQYF.

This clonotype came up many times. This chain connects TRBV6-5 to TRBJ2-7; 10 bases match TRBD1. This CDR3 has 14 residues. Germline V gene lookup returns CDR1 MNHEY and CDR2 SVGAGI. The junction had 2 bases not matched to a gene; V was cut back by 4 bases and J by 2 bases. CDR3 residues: CASSWDRGTYEQYF. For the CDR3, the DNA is TGTGCCAGCAGTTGGGACAGGGGAACCTACGAGCAGTACTTC.

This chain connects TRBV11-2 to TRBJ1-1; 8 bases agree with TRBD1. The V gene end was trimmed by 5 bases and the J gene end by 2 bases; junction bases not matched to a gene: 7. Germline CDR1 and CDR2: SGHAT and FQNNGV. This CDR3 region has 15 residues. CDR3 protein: CASSPRGQVNTEAFF. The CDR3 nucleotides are TGTGCCAGCAGCCCTAGGGGACAGGTAAACACTGAAGCTTTCTTT.

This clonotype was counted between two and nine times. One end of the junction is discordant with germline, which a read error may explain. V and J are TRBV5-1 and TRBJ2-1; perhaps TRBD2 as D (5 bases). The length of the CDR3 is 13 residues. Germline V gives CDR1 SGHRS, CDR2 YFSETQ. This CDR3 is CASSFAGYHEQFF. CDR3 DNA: TGCGCCAGCAGCTTTGCGGGCTACCATGAGCAGTTCTTC. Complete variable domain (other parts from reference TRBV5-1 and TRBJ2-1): KAGVTQTPRYLIKTRGQQVTLSCSPISGHRSVSWYQQTPGQGLQFLFEYFSETQRNKGNFPGRFSGRQFSNSRSEMNVSTLELGDSALYLCASSFAGYHEQFFGPGTRLTVL.

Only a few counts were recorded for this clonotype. The CDR3 is CASSPREISTDTQYF. In DNA, the CDR3 is TGCGCCAGCAGCCCCAGAGAAATTAGCACAGATACGCAGTATTTT. The chain employs TRBV4-1 and TRBJ2-3; D is ambiguous. Germline V CDR1 and CDR2: MGHRA, YSYEKL. Trimming removed 4 bases at V and 0 bases at J, with 11 bases between. The CDR3 length is 15 residues.

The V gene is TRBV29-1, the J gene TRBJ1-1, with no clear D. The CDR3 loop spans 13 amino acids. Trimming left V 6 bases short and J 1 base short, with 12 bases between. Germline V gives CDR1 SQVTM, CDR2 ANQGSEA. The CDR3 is CSVTREGNTEAFF. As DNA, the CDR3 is TGCAGCGTAACTAGGGAAGGGAACACTGAAGCTTTCTTT.

The CDR3 loop reads CASSWARDTEKLFF. DNA of the CDR3: TGTGCCAGCAGCTGGGCCCGGGACACTGAAAAACTGTTTTTT. This chain links TRBV7-2 with TRBJ1-4; D is perhaps TRBD1 (6 bases). Germline V lookup: CDR1 SGHTA, CDR2 FQGNSA. V lost 4 bases to trimming and J lost 7 bases, with 13 bases between them. The CDR3 is made up of 14 amino acids.

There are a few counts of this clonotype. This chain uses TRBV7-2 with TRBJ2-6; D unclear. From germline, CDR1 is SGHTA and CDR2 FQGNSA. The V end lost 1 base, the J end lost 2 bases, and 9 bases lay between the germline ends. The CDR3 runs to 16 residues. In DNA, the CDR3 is TGTGCCAGCAGCTTAGTAGCCGTAACTGGGGCCAACGTCCTGACTTTC. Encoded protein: CASSLVAVTGANVLTF.

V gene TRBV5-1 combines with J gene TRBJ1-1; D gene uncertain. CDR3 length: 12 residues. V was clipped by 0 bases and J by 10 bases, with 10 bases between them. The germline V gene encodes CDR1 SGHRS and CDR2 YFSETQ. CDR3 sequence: CASSLDGFVAFF. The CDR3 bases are TGCGCCAGCAGCTTGGACGGGTTTGTAGCTTTCTTT.

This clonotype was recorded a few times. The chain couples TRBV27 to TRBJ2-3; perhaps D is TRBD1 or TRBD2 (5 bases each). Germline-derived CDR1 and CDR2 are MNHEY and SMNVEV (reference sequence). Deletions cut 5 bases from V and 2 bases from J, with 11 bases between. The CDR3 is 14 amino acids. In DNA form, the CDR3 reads TGTGCCAGCAGTACTTGGGACGTCACAGATACGCAGTATTTT. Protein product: CASSTWDVTDTQYF.

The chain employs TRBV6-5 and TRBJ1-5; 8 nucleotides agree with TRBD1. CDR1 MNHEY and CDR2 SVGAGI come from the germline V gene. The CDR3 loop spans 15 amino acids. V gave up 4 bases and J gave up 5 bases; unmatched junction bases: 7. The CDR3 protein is CASSSSYRGYQPQHF. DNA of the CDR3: TGTGCCAGCAGTTCATCCTACAGGGGGTATCAGCCCCAGCATTTT.

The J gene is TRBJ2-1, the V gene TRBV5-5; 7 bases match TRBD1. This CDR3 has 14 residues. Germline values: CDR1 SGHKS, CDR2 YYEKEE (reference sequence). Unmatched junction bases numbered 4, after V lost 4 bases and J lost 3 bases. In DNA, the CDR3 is TGTGCCAGCAGCATGGACAGGAACTACAATGAGCAGTTCTTC. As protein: CASSMDRNYNEQFF. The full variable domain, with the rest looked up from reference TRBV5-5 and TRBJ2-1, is DAGVTQSPTHLIKTRGQQVTLRCSPISGHKSVSWYQQVLGQGPQFIFQYYEKEERGRGNFPDRFSARQFPNYSSELNVNALLLGDSALYLCASSMDRNYNEQFFGPGTRLTVL.

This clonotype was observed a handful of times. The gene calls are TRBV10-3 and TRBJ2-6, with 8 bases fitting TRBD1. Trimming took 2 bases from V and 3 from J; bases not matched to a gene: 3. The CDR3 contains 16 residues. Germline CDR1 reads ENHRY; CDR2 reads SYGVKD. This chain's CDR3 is CAISEPGQGGANVLTF. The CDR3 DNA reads TGTGCCATCAGTGAGCCCGGACAGGGTGGGGCCAACGTCCTGACTTTC.

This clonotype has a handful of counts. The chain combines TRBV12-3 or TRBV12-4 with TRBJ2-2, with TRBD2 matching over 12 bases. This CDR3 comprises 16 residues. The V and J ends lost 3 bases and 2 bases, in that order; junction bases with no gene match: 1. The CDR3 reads CASSLTSGGNTGELFF. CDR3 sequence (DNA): TGTGCCAGCAGTTTGACTAGCGGGGGCAACACCGGGGAGCTGTTTTTT.

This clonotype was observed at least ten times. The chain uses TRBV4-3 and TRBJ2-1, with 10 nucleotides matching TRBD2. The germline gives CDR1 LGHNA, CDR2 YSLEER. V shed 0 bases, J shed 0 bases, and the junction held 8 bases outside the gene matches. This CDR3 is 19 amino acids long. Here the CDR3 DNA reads TGCGCCAGCAGCCAAGATGACCTAGCGGGGGTTCACTCCTACAATGAGCAGTTCTTC. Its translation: CASSQDDLAGVHSYNEQFF.

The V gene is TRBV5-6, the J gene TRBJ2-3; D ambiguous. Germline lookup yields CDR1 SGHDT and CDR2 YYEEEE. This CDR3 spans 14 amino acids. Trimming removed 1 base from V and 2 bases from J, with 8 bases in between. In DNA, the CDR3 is TGTGCCAGCAGCTTGAGGGTCCACACAGATACGCAGTATTTT. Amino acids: CASSLRVHTDTQYF.

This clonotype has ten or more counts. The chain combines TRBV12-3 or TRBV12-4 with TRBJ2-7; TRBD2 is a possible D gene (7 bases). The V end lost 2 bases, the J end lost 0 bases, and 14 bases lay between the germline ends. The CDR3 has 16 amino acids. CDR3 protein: CASSLSEGEGSYEQYV. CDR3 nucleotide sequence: TGTGCCAGCAGTTTAAGCGAGGGGGAGGGCTCCTACGAGCAGTACGTC.